This T cell receptor (beta chain) was obtained from a study of graft-versus-host responses after intestinal transplantation. Study in general: Each recipient received anti-thymocyte globulin induction, then tacrolimus and steroids for two to three years.

The study, taken as a whole, reports: High graft-versus-host to host-versus-graft clonal ratios were seen in allografts of patients with graft-donor T cell macrochimerism. Declining HvG levels early post-transplant were linked to peak circulating GvH clone levels.

CDR3 length: 14 amino acids. The germline gives CDR1 MNHEY, CDR2 SVGAGI. With 10 bases clipped from V and 6 bases from J, the junction kept 13 bases outside the gene matches. In the case of this clone: Its antigen is unknown.

TCRdb's table, derived via immunoSEQ multiplex PCR, lists solely in-frame clones and lacks some. The table includes 40,000 or so clones, nearly 95% detected once. The sequences come from unstimulated CD8+ T cells sorted from spleen or lymph node cells, collected before transplant. This sequence was found in a human donor who was the organ donor for an intestinal transplant. J is TRBJ2-7 and V is TRBV6-5; 9 nucleotides align to TRBD1. CDR3 in amino acids: CATAYGTGIGEQYF. Written as DNA, the CDR3 is TGTGCCACCGCCTATGGGACAGGGATTGGCGAGCAGTACTTC.